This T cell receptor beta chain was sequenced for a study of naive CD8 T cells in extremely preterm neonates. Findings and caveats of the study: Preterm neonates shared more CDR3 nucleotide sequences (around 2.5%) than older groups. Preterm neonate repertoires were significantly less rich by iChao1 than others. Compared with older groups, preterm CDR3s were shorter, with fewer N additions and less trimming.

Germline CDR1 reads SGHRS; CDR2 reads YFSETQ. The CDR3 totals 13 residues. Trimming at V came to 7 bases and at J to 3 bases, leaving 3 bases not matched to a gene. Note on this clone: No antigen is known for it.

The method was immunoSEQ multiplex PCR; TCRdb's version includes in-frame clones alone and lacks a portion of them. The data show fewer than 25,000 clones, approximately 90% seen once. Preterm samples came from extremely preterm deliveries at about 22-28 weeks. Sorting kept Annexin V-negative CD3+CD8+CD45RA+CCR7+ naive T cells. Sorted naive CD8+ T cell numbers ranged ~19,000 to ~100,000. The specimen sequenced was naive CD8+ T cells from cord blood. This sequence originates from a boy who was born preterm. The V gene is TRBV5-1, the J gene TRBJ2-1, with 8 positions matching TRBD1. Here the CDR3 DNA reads TGCGCCAGCCGGGACAGGCACTACAATGAGCAGTTCTTC. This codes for CASRDRHYNEQFF.